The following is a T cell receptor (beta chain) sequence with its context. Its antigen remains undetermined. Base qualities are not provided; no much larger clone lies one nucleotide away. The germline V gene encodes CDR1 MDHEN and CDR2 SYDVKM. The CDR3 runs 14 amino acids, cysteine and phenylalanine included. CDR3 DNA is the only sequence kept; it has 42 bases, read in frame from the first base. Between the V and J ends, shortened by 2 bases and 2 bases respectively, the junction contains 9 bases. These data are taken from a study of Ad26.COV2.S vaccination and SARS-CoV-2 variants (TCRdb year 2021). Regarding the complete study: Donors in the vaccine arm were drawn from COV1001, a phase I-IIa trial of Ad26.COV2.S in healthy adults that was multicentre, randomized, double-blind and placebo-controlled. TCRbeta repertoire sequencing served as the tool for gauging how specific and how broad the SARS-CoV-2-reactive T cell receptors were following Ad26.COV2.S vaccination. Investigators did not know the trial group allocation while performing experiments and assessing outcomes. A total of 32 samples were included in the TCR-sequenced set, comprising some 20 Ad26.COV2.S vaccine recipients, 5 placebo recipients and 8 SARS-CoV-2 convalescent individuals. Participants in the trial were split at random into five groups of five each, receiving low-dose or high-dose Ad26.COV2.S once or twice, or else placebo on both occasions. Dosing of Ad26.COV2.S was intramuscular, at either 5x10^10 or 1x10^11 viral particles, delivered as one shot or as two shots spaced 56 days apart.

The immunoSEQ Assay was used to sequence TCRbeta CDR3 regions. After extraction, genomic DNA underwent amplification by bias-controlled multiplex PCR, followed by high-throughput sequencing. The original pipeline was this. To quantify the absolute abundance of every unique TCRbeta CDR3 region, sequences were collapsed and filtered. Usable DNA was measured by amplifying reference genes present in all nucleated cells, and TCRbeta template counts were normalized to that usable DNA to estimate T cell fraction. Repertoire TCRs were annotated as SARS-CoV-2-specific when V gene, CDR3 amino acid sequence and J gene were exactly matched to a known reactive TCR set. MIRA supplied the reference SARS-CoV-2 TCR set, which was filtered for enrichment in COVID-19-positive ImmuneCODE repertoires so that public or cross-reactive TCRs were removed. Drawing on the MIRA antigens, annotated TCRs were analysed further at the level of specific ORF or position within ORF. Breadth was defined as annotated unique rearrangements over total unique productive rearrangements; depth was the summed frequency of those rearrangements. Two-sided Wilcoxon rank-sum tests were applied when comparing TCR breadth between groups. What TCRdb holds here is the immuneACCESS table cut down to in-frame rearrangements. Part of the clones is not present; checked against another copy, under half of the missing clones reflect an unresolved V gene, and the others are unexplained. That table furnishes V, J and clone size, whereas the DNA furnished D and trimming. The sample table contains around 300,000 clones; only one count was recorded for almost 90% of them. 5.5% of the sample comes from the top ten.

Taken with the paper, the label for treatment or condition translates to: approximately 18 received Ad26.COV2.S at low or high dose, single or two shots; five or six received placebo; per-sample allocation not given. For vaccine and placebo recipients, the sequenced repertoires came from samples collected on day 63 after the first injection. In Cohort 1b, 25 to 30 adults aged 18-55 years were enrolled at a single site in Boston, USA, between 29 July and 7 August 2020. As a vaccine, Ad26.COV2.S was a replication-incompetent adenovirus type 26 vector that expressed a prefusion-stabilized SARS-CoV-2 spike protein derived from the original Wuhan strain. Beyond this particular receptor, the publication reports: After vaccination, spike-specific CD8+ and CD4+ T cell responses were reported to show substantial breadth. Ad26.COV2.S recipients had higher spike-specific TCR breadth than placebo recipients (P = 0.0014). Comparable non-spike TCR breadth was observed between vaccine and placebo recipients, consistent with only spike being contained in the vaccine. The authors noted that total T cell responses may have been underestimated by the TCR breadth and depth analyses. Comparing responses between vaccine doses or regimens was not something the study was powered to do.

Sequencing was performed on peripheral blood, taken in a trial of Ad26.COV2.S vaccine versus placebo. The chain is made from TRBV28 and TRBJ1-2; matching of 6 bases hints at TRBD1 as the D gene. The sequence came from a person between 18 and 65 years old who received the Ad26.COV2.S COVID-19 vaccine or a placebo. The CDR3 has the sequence CASSLVTGNYGYTF. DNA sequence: TGTGCCAGCAGTTTAGTGACAGGCAACTATGGCTACACCTTC.